The 20 T cell receptor beta chains below come from one sample, sequenced in a study of control samples from healthy donors and cancer patients. This table comes from immunoSEQ multiplex PCR, and its TCRdb copy is limited to in-frame clones, with some not included. The sample contains 85,000 to 100,000 clones, just over 90% of which appear only once. Sequencing used blood. These receptors all come from a man younger than 30 in good health.

The chain combines TRBV6-5 with TRBJ1-1, with D unclear. Germline CDR1 reads MNHEY; CDR2 reads SVGAGI. V lost 7 bases and J lost 8, with 11 bases in between. The CDR3 has 11 residues. CDR3 nucleotide sequence: TGTGCCAGCATAAGGCCTCCCGAAGCTTTCTTT. Residues: CASIRPPEAFF.

V usage is TRBV4-1 and J usage is TRBJ1-2, with D maybe TRBD1 (5 bases). V was shortened by 4 bases and J by 7 bases, with 16 bases between the two germline ends. The CDR3 consists of 14 residues. CDR1 is MGHRA, CDR2 YSYEKL, per germline. This CDR3 reads CASSPRGVGFGYTF. The CDR3 coding sequence is TGCGCCAGCAGCCCCCGAGGGGTAGGGTTTGGCTACACCTTC.

The V and J genes are TRBV9 and TRBJ2-2; the D is unclear. V was clipped by 2 bases and J by 5 bases, with 7 bases between them. In germline, CDR1 is SGDLS, CDR2 YYNGEE. The CDR3 is 13 residues long. As DNA, the CDR3 is TGTGCCAGCAGCGTCAAGGTGACCGGGGAGCTGTTTTTT. It translates to CASSVKVTGELFF.

The V call is TRBV7-2, the J call TRBJ1-6; D is possibly TRBD1 (5 bases). V shed 4 bases and J shed 3 bases, with 10 bases lying between them. This CDR3 spans 15 amino acids. The germline V gene encodes CDR1 SGHTA and CDR2 FQGNSA. The CDR3 spells CASSSQTDYNSPLHF. The CDR3 DNA reads TGTGCCAGCAGCTCGCAGACAGACTATAATTCACCCCTCCACTTT.

This clone was detected once. V is TRBV4-3 and J is TRBJ2-2, with D hard to call. The V end was cut by 0 bases, the J end by 7 bases, with 12 bases between. Germline CDR1 is LGHNA and CDR2 is YSLEER. The CDR3 consists of 15 residues. CDR3 nucleotides: TGCGCCAGCAGCCAAGATAGGTCTATGATCGGGGAGCTGTTTTTT. Protein sequence: CASSQDRSMIGELFF.

The chain has TRBV10-2 and TRBJ2-7; maybe TRBD2 (5 bases). The germline V gene has CDR1 WSHSY and CDR2 SAAADI. This CDR3 has 13 residues. Trimming removed 5 bases from V and 2 bases from J, with 10 bases in between. This CDR3 is CASSSREAYEQYF. For the CDR3, the DNA is TGCGCCAGCAGTTCCCGGGAAGCCTACGAGCAGTACTTC.

The chain employs TRBV7-2 and TRBJ2-3, with D perhaps matching TRBD1 or TRBD2 (6 bases each). Trimming removed 6 bases from V and 3 bases from J, with 16 bases in between. This CDR3 spans 15 amino acids. Germline CDR1 reads SGHTA; CDR2 reads FQGNSA. CDR3 nucleotides: TGTGCCAGCAGGGGGACGGGCGGGACAACAGATACGCAGTATTTT. Translation gives CASRGTGGTTDTQYF. Based on the CDR3 plus reference TRBV7-2 and TRBJ2-3, the full variable domain is GAGVSQSPSNKVTEKGKDVELRCDPISGHTALYWYRQSLGQGLEFLIYFQGNSAPDKSGLPSDRFSAERTGGSVSTLTIQRTQQEDSAVYLCASRGTGGTTDTQYFGPGTRLTVL.

The V and J genes are TRBV2 and TRBJ2-2, with TRBD1 as a possible D gene (6 bases). The CDR3 is 13 amino acids. Germline V gene data show CDR1 as SNHLY and CDR2 as FYNNEI. Trimming cost V 3 bases and J 5 bases, with 7 bases left between them. This CDR3 is CASSEGATGELFF. In DNA form, the CDR3 reads TGTGCCAGCAGTGAGGGGGCTACCGGGGAGCTGTTTTTT.

The chain uses TRBV5-1 and TRBJ2-1, with a tentative D call TRBD2 (6 bases). The CDR3 length is 14 residues. V was pared by 1 base and J by 3 bases, with 8 bases between. Germline-derived CDR1 and CDR2 are SGHRS and YFSETQ. This CDR3 reads CASSLRLDYNEQFF. The CDR3 DNA reads TGCGCCAGCAGCTTGAGACTAGACTACAATGAGCAGTTCTTC.

The chain recombines TRBV4-3 with TRBJ1-2; 9 bases are a match to TRBD1. CDR3 length: 18 residues. Looked up from germline, CDR1 is LGHNA and CDR2 is YSLEER. The V gene end was trimmed by 1 base and the J gene end by 0 bases; junction bases not matched to a gene: 9. The CDR3: CASSQAAGTGTPNYGYTF. DNA of the CDR3: TGCGCCAGCAGCCAAGCTGCCGGGACAGGGACCCCTAACTATGGCTACACCTTC.

The chain is built from TRBV14 and TRBJ1-2; TRBD1 might be the D (6 bases). Germline loops: CDR1 SGHDN, CDR2 FVKESK. The germline V and J ends were trimmed by 4 bases and 4 bases, with 16 bases remaining between them. The CDR3 totals 15 residues. In DNA form, the CDR3 reads TGTGCCAGCAGCCCCCATGAGGACAGATCCTATGGCTACACCTTC. Its protein product is CASSPHEDRSYGYTF.

The chain is built from TRBV13 and TRBJ2-3, with 13 bases lining up with TRBD2. The V segment lost 4 bases and the J segment 14 bases; nucleotides outside the gene matches: 12. CDR3 size: 15 residues. Germline V lookup: CDR1 PRHDT, CDR2 FYEKMQ (reference sequence). The CDR3 DNA follows: TGTGCCAGCAGCTACTCGACTAGCGGGGGGTCTCCACGGTATTTT. Protein sequence: CASSYSTSGGSPRYF.

This rearrangement joins TRBV5-1 to TRBJ1-6, with TRBD1 matching 7 bases. The CDR3 sequence is 15 residues long. Germline V CDR1 and CDR2: SGHRS, YFSETQ. With 4 bases clipped from V and 2 bases from J, the junction kept 3 bases outside the gene matches. The CDR3: CASSQDRAYNSPLHF. The CDR3 DNA reads TGCGCCAGCAGCCAAGACAGGGCCTATAATTCACCCCTCCACTTT.

The chain is built from TRBV27 and TRBJ1-1, with TRBD1 identical over 8 bases. Looked up from germline, CDR1 is MNHEY and CDR2 is SMNVEV (reference sequence). V gave up 6 bases and J gave up 0 bases; unmatched junction bases: 9. The CDR3 sequence is 16 residues long. The CDR3 DNA is TGTGCCAGCAGCCGAGGACAGGGTTGGATGAACACTGAAGCTTTCTTT. This encodes CASSRGQGWMNTEAFF.

The J gene is TRBJ1-1, the V gene TRBV9; a weak D match, TRBD1 (6 bases). Trimming stripped 3 bases from V and 1 base from J, with 10 bases between. This CDR3 contains 14 residues. Germline V gene lookup returns CDR1 SGDLS and CDR2 YYNGEE. The CDR3: CASSAEGQNTEAFF. The CDR3 DNA reads as TGTGCCAGCAGCGCCGAGGGACAGAACACTGAAGCTTTCTTT.

This clone appeared a few times. This chain connects TRBV3-1 (or the pseudogene TRBV3-2) to TRBJ2-2; D not resolved. CDR1 LGHDT and CDR2 YNNKEL come from the germline V gene (reference sequence). V was pared by 1 base and J by 0 bases, with 6 bases between. This CDR3 is built from 15 residues. The CDR3 reads CASSQAPPNTGELFF. The CDR3 DNA sequence: TGTGCCAGCAGCCAAGCACCACCGAACACCGGGGAGCTGTTTTTT.

The count of this clone is one. This sequence joins TRBV5-1 and TRBJ2-7, with 9 positions matching TRBD1. J gave up 3 bases and V 5 bases, and 6 bases lay outside the gene matches. CDR3 length: 14 amino acids. CDR1 SGHRS and CDR2 YFSETQ come from the germline V gene. CDR3 nucleotides: TGCGCCAGCAGTTCCGGGACAGGGTTCTACGAGCAGTACTTC. Translation gives CASSSGTGFYEQYF.

This chain uses TRBV2 with TRBJ1-1; no definite D call. The CDR3 is 16 residues long. V lost 2 bases and J 0 bases, leaving 13 bases between the germline ends. In germline, CDR1 is SNHLY, CDR2 FYNNEI. DNA for the CDR3: TGTGCCAGCAGTGAACTTGAACTGCGCATGAACACTGAAGCTTTCTTT. Protein: CASSELELRMNTEAFF.

The gene calls are TRBV5-5 and TRBJ2-6; 10 bases are a match to TRBD1. Germline V gene data show CDR1 as SGHKS and CDR2 as YYEKEE (reference sequence). This CDR3 is 18 amino acids long. Unmatched junction bases numbered 8, after V lost 5 bases and J lost 0 bases. The CDR3 region has the DNA TGTGCCAGCAGTGGTGAGGGACAGGGGTTCTCTGGGGCCAACGTCCTGACTTTC. Translation: CASSGEGQGFSGANVLTF.

The chain carries TRBV7-8 and TRBJ1-1; D remains unclear. V was shortened by 4 bases and J by 8 bases, with 17 bases between the two germline ends. The CDR3 is 14 amino acids. Germline V lookup: CDR1 SGHVS, CDR2 FQNEAQ. The CDR3 region is CASSSRRGGLEAFF. CDR3 coding DNA: TGTGCCAGCAGCTCGCGGAGAGGCGGCCTCGAAGCTTTCTTT.